This TCR beta chain was retrieved from a study of chemoradiotherapy in HPV16-positive cancers. Study as a whole: Functional T-cell assays on a couple of HPV16-positive patients' cells defined candidate HPV-specific clones and common TCR motifs. Overall study results and limits: For HPV16-positive patients, expanding HPV-responsive T cells associated with longer recurrence-free survival. Non-HPV-specific T cells did not expand in tumors during treatment, whereas candidate HPV-specific clones and E7-related motifs did.

Comments on this clone: Its specificity is not known.

Samples were taken several times over chemoradiotherapy. The method was immunoSEQ multiplex PCR; TCRdb's version includes in-frame clones alone and lacks a portion of them. The sample lists 20,000 to 25,000 clones, 80% to 90% seen once, with 2.3% in the top ten. The CDR3 consists of 18 residues. In germline, CDR1 is MNHEY, CDR2 SMNVEV (reference sequence). V lost 0 bases to trimming and J lost 1 base; unmatched junction nucleotides: 1. This clonotype was obtained from a human donor with HPV-associated anogenital cancer. The chain combines TRBV27 with TRBJ2-6; the match to TRBD1 covers 12 bases. The source material was blood, sampled from a patient who underwent chemoradiotherapy. The CDR3 reads CASSLSGQGASGANVLTF. The CDR3 DNA sequence: TGTGCCAGCAGTTTATCGGGACAGGGGGCTTCTGGGGCCAACGTCCTGACTTTC.